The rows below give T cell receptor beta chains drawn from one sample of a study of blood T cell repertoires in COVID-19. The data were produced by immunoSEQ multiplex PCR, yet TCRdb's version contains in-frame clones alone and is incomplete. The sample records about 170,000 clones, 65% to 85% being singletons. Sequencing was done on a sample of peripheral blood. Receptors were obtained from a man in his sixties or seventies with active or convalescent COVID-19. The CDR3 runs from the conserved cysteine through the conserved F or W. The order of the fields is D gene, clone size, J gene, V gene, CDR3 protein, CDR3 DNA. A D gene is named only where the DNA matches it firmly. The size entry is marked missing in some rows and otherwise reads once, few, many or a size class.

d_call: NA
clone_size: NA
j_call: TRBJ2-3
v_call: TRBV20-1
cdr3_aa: CSARDLYTQYF
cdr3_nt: TGCAGTGCTAGAGATCTTTATACGCAGTATTTT

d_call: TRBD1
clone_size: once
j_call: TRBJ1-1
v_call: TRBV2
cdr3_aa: CASRTGGNTEAFF
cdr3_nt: TGTGCCAGCAGGACAGGGGGGAACACTGAAGCTTTCTTT

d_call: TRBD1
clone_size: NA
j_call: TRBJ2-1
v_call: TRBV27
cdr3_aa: CASSLTGEPYNEQFF
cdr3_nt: TGTGCCAGCAGTTTAACAGGGGAACCCTACAATGAGCAGTTCTTC

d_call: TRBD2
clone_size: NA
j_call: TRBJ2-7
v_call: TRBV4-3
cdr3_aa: CASSQDRGRYEQYF
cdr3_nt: TGCGCCAGCAGCCAAGATCGCGGGAGATACGAGCAGTACTTC

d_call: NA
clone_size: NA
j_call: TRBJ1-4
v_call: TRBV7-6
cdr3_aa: CASSLAGAATNEKLFF
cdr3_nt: TGTGCCAGCAGCTTAGCGGGGGCGGCAACTAATGAAAAACTGTTTTTT

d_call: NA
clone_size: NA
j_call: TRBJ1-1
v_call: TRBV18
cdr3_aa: CASSPAGALNTEAFF
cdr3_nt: TGTGCCAGCTCACCGGCGGGGGCATTGAACACTGAAGCTTTCTTT

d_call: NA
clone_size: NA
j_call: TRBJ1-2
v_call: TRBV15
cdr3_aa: CATSRDRTVDPRDGYTF
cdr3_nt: TGTGCCACCAGCAGAGATCGTACGGTTGACCCGCGGGATGGCTACACCTTC

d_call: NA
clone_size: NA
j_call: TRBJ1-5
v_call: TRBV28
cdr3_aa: CASSFEGGGNQPQHF
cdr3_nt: TGTGCCAGCAGTTTCGAGGGAGGTGGGAATCAGCCCCAGCATTTT

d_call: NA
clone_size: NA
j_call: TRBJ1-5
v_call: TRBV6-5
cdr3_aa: CASRRGGEVNQPQHF
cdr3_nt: TGTGCCAGCAGGCGGGGGGGCGAGGTCAATCAGCCCCAGCATTTT

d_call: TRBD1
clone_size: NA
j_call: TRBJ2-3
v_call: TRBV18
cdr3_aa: CASSLTTGATDTQYF
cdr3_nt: TGTGCCAGCTCCCTCACGACAGGGGCCACAGATACGCAGTATTTT

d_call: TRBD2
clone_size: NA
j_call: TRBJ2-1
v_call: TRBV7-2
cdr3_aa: CASSLQRGAGGNEQFF
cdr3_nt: TGTGCCAGCAGCTTGCAGCGGGGGGCGGGAGGCAATGAGCAGTTCTTC

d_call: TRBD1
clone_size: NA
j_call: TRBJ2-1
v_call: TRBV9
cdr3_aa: CASSVGFQGVYNEQFF
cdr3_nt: TGTGCCAGCAGCGTAGGGTTCCAGGGGGTTTACAATGAGCAGTTCTTC

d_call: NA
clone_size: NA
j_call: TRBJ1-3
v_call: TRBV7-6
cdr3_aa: CASSLVTVSGNTIYF
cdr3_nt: TGTGCCAGCAGCTTAGTGACAGTCTCTGGAAACACCATATATTTT

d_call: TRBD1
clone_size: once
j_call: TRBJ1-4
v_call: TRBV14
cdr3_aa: CASSQDIQGGHPNEKLFF
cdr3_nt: TGTGCCAGCAGCCAAGATATACAGGGGGGACACCCTAATGAAAAACTGTTTTTT

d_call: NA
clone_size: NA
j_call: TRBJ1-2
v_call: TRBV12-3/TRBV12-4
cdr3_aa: CASTQTESYGYTF
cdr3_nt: TGTGCCAGCACTCAAACAGAGTCCTATGGCTACACCTTC

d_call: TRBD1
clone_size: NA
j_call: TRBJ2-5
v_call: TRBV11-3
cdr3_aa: CASSQGARETQYF
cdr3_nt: TGTGCCAGCAGCCAGGGGGCGCGGGAGACCCAGTACTTC

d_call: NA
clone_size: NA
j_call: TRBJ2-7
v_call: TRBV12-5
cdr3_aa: CASALSNEQYF
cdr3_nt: TGTGCTAGTGCCCTAAGTAACGAGCAGTACTTC

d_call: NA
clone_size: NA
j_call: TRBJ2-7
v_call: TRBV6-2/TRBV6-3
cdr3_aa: CASSQQYEQYF
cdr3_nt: TGTGCCAGCAGTCAACAGTACGAGCAGTACTTC

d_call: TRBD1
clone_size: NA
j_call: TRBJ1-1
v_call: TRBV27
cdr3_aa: CASSSGGQGWNTEAFF
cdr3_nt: TGTGCCAGCAGTTCAGGGGGACAGGGGTGGAACACTGAAGCTTTCTTT

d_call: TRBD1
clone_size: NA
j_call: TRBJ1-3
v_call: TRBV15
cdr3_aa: CATSRGLMGQRSGNTIYF
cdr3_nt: TGTGCCACCAGCAGGGGGTTAATGGGACAGCGCTCTGGAAACACCATATATTTT

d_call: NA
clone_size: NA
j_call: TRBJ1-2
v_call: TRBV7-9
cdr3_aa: CASSYSGGTYGYTF
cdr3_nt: TGTGCCAGCAGCTACTCGGGAGGGACCTATGGCTACACCTTC

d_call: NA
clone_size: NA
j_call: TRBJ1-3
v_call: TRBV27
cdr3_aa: CASSSAGADGNTIYF
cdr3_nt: TGTGCCAGCAGTTCCGCGGGGGCGGATGGAAACACCATATATTTT

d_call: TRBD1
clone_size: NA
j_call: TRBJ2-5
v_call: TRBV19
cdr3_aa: CASSIERTGRETQYF
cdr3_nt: TGTGCCAGTAGTATAGAGCGGACAGGCCGAGAGACCCAGTACTTC

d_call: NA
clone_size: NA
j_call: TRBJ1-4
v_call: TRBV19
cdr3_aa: CASTQAEKLFF
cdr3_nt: TGTGCCAGTACCCAAGCCGAAAAACTGTTTTTT

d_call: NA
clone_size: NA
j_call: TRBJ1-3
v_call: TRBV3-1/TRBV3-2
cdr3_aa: CASSPRLGALLGNTIYF
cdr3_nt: TGTGCCAGCAGCCCCCGGCTGGGGGCTCTCCTCGGAAACACCATATATTTT

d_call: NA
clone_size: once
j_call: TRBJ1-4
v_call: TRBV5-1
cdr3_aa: CASSLGVGGSGEKLFF
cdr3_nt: TGCGCCAGCAGCTTGGGGGTCGGGGGATCCGGTGAAAAACTGTTTTTT

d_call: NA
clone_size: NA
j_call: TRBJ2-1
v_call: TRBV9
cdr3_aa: CASSASGNYNEQFF
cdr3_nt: TGTGCCAGCAGCGCCAGCGGAAACTACAATGAGCAGTTCTTC

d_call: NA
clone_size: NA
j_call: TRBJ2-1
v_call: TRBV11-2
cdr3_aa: CASSLASTTYNEQFF
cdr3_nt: TGTGCCAGCAGCTTGGCTAGCACCACCTACAATGAGCAGTTCTTC

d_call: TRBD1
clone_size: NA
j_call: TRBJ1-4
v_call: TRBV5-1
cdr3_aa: CASSLKQGAFEEKLFF
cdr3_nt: TGCGCCAGCAGCTTGAAACAGGGGGCGTTTGAGGAAAAACTGTTTTTT

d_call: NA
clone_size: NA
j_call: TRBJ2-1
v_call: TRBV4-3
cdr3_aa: CASSQESGLARYNEQFF
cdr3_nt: TGCGCCAGCAGCCAAGAAAGCGGTCTAGCGAGGTACAATGAGCAGTTCTTC

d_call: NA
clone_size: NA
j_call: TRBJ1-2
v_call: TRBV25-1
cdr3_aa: CASSLGYGYTF
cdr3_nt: TGTGCCAGCAGTCTCGGCTATGGCTACACCTTC

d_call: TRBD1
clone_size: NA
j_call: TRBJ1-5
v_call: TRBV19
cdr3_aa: CASSRGQDHQRPQHF
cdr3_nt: TGTGCCAGTAGTAGGGGACAGGATCATCAGCGGCCCCAGCATTTT

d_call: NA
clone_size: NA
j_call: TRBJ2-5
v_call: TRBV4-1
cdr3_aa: CASSQGRTRETQYF
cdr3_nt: TGCGCCAGCAGCCAAGGGAGGACTCGGGAGACCCAGTACTTC

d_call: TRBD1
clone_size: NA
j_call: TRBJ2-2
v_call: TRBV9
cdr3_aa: CASSSGQGRPGELFF
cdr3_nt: TGTGCCAGCAGCTCGGGACAGGGGAGGCCCGGGGAGCTGTTTTTT

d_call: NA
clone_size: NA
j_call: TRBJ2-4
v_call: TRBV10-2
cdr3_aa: CASSEFLTVAKNIQYF
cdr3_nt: TGCGCCAGCAGTGAGTTCCTGACAGTAGCCAAAAACATTCAGTACTTC

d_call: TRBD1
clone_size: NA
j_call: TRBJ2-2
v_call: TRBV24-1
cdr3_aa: CATSDPGQGAFGELFF
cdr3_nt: TGTGCCACCAGTGATCCGGGACAGGGGGCATTCGGGGAGCTGTTTTTT

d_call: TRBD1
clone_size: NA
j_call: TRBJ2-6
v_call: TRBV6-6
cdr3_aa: CASSQGRGSGANVLTF
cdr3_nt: TGTGCCAGCTCACAGGGGAGAGGCTCTGGGGCCAACGTCCTGACTTTC

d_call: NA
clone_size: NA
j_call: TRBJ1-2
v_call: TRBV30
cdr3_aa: CAWSWQGNGYTF
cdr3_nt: TGTGCCTGGAGTTGGCAGGGGAATGGCTACACCTTC

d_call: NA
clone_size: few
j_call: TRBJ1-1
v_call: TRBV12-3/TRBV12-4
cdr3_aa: CASIKQGLTEAFF
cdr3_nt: TGTGCCAGCATTAAACAGGGTCTCACTGAAGCTTTCTTT

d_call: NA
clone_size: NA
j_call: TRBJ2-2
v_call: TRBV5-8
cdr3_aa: CASSYRLLNTGELFF
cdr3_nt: TGTGCCAGCAGCTACCGACTCCTAAACACCGGGGAGCTGTTTTTT

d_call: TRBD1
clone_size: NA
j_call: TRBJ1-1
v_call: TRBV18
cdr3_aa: CASSPTGTGGVMNTEAFF
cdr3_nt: TGTGCCAGCTCACCAACCGGGACAGGGGGTGTTATGAACACTGAAGCTTTCTTT

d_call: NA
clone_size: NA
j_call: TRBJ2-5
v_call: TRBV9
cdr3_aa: CASSPRQQETQYF
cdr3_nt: TGTGCCAGCAGCCCCCGACAGCAGGAGACCCAGTACTTC

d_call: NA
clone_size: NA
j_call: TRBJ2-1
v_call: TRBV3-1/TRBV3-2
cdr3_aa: CASSQGRVEQFF
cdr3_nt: TGTGCCAGCAGCCAGGGCAGGGTGGAGCAGTTCTTC

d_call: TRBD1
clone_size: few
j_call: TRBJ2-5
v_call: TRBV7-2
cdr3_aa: CASSTRQGRGETQYF
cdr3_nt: TGTGCCAGCAGCACACGACAGGGCAGGGGCGAGACCCAGTACTTC

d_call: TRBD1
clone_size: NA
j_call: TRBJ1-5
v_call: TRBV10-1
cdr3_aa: CASKWTGGQPQHF
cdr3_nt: TGCGCCAGCAAATGGACAGGGGGCCAGCCCCAGCATTTT

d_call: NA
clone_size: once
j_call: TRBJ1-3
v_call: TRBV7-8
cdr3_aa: CASSLARTRPGNTIYF
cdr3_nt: TGTGCCAGCAGCTTAGCTAGGACACGGCCTGGAAACACCATATATTTT